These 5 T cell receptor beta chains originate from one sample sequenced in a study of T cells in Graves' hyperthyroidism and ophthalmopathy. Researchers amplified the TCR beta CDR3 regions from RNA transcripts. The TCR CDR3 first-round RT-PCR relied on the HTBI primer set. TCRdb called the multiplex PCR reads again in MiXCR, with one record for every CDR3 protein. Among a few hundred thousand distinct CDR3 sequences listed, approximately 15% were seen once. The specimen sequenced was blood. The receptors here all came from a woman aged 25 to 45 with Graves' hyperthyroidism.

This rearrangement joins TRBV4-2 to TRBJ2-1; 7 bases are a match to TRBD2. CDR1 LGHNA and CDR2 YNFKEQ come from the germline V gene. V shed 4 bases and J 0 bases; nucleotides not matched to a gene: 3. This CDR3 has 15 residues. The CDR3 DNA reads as TGTGCCAGCAGCCGCGGACTAGGCTCCTACAATGAGCAGTTCTTC. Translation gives CASSRGLGSYNEQFF.

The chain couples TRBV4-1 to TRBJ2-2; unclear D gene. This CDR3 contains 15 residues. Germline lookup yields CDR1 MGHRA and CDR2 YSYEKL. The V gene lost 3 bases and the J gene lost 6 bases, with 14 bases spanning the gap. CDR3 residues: CASSQRERLAGELFF. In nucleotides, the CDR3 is TGCGCCAGCAGCCAGAGAGAGCGCTTGGCCGGGGAGCTGTTTTTT.

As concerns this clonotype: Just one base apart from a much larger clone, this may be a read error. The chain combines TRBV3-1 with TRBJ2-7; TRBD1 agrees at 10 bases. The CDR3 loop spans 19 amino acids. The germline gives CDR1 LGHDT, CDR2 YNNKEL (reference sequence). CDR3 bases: TGTGCCAGCAGCCGCTTTTCGGGACAGGGGTACCGGGTCTCCTGCGAGCAGTACTTC. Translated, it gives CASSRFSGQGYRVSCEQYF.

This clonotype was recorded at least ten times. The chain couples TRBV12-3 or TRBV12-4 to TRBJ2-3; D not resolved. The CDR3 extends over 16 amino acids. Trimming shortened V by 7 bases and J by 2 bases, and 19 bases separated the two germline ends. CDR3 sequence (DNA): TGTGCCAGCACCCACTCGTCGAGCTGGAACACAGATACGCAGTATTTT. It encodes CASTHSSSWNTDTQYF.

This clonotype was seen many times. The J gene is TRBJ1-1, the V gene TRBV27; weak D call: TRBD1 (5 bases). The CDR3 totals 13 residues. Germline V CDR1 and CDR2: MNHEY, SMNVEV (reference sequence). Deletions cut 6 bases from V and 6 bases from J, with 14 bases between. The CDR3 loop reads CASRTRDPAEAFF. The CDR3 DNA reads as TGTGCCAGCAGGACCCGGGACCCCGCTGAAGCTTTCTTT.